These T cell receptor beta chains were read from a single sample in a study of regulatory T cells in long-lasting Graves disease. TCRdb processed the multiplex PCR reads anew with MiXCR; each CDR3 protein has one entry. The sample gives 400,000 to 500,000 distinct CDR3 sequences, 15% to 20% of which show up once; 20% to 25% is in the top ten. These same records also appear under a second study, on T cells in Graves' hyperthyroidism and ophthalmopathy.

The sample was peripheral blood mononuclear cells (PBMCs), taken at new diagnosis, from a patient treated with antithyroid drugs. The source is a woman between 18 and 29 years old with Graves disease. Both conserved end residues are part of each CDR3. A D gene is named only where the DNA matches it firmly. Clone size is stated in some rows and not others, as once, few, many or a class when expanded.

cdr3_nt: TGTGCCAGCAGTTTGGGGTTTCGGACCGCGGTTTACAATGAGCAGTTCTTC
cdr3_aa: CASSLGFRTAVYNEQFF
clone_size: many
v_call: TRBV28
j_call: TRBJ2-1
d_call: -

cdr3_nt: TGTGCCAGCAGTGCGTACAGGGTGGACGAGCAGTACTTC
cdr3_aa: CASSAYRVDEQYF
clone_size: many
v_call: TRBV6-1
j_call: TRBJ2-7
d_call: -

cdr3_nt: TGTGCCTGGAGTCGGGGGAACTCCTACGAGCAGTTCTTC
cdr3_aa: CAWSRGNSYEQFF
clone_size: -
v_call: TRBV30
j_call: TRBJ2-1
d_call: -

cdr3_nt: TGTGCCCCCAGGGGCCCCTACAATGAGCAGTTCTTC
cdr3_aa: CAPRGPYNEQFF
clone_size: few
v_call: TRBV28
j_call: TRBJ2-1
d_call: -

cdr3_nt: TGTGCCAGCAGTACCCGGGCGACCTGGGACGAGACCCAGTACTTC
cdr3_aa: CASSTRATWDETQYF
clone_size: many
v_call: TRBV27
j_call: TRBJ2-5
d_call: -

cdr3_nt: TGTGCCAGCAGCTTAGGTGTCTACAATGAGCAGTTCTTC
cdr3_aa: CASSLGVYNEQFF
clone_size: many
v_call: TRBV11-2
j_call: TRBJ2-1
d_call: -

cdr3_nt: TGTGCCAGCAGCTTAGATCCCGGGTACAGCACAGATACGCAGTATTTT
cdr3_aa: CASSLDPGYSTDTQYF
clone_size: many
v_call: TRBV11-2
j_call: TRBJ2-3
d_call: -

cdr3_nt: TGTGCCAGCAGTTCTTGGGATAGCGGGAGTCGGGAGACCCAGTACTTC
cdr3_aa: CASSSWDSGSRETQYF
clone_size: many
v_call: TRBV27
j_call: TRBJ2-5
d_call: TRBD2

cdr3_nt: TGTGCCAGCAGCTCACGGACAGGTGGGAAGAATGAGCAGTTCTTC
cdr3_aa: CASSSRTGGKNEQFF
clone_size: few
v_call: TRBV11-2
j_call: TRBJ2-1
d_call: TRBD1

cdr3_nt: TGTGCCAGCAGTTTTTCCCCGGACAGGTCAAGTAACTATGGCTACACCTTC
cdr3_aa: CASSFSPDRSSNYGYTF
clone_size: -
v_call: TRBV6-5
j_call: TRBJ1-2
d_call: TRBD1

cdr3_nt: TGTGCCAGCTCACTGGTCCCGGACAGAAACACTGAAGCTTTCTTT
cdr3_aa: CASSLVPDRNTEAFF
clone_size: many
v_call: TRBV6-1
j_call: TRBJ1-1
d_call: -

cdr3_nt: TGTGCCAGCAGCTTAAGGAGTGGCACAGATACGCAGTATTTT
cdr3_aa: CASSLRSGTDTQYF
clone_size: many
v_call: TRBV7-9
j_call: TRBJ2-3
d_call: -

cdr3_nt: TGTGCCACCAGTGATTACGCGGAGAGCGTAATCCTCGAGCAGTACTTC
cdr3_aa: CATSDYAESVILEQYF
clone_size: -
v_call: TRBV24-1
j_call: TRBJ2-7
d_call: -

cdr3_nt: TGTGCCAGCAGCTTGACACCGAGCTCCTATAATTCACCCCTCCACTTT
cdr3_aa: CASSLTPSSYNSPLHF
clone_size: few
v_call: TRBV11-3
j_call: TRBJ1-6
d_call: -

cdr3_nt: TGTGCCAGCAGCTTAATAGGTGGTCTAGCGGACAGGTACAAGCAGTACTTC
cdr3_aa: CASSLIGGLADRYKQYF
clone_size: -
v_call: TRBV7-2
j_call: TRBJ2-7
d_call: -

cdr3_nt: TGTGCCAGCAGCTTGAACCCCGGGACAGGGAACGAGCAGTACTTC
cdr3_aa: CASSLNPGTGNEQYF
clone_size: many
v_call: TRBV7-9
j_call: TRBJ2-7
d_call: TRBD1

cdr3_nt: TGTGCCAGCAGTCCGGCAGGGCGCAATCAGCCCCAGCATTTT
cdr3_aa: CASSPAGRNQPQHF
clone_size: -
v_call: TRBV28
j_call: TRBJ1-5
d_call: -

cdr3_nt: TGTGCCAGCAGCTTTTCGGTGGGAGACTCCAAATACGAGCAGTACTTC
cdr3_aa: CASSFSVGDSKYEQYF
clone_size: once
v_call: TRBV7-6
j_call: TRBJ2-7
d_call: -

cdr3_nt: TGTGCCAGCAGCTCCGGGCTTGGTAGCAATCAGCCCCAGCATTTT
cdr3_aa: CASSSGLGSNQPQHF
clone_size: -
v_call: TRBV7-9
j_call: TRBJ1-5
d_call: -

cdr3_nt: TGTGCCAGCTCCTGGGGGGGGGCCAATCAGCCCCAGCATTTT
cdr3_aa: CASSWGGANQPQHF
clone_size: -
v_call: TRBV19
j_call: TRBJ1-5
d_call: -

cdr3_nt: TGTGCCAGCAGCCGGACAGGAAATTCTGAAGCTTTCTTT
cdr3_aa: CASSRTGNSEAFF
clone_size: -
v_call: TRBV3-1
j_call: TRBJ1-1
d_call: TRBD1

cdr3_nt: TGTGCCAGCAGCTTCCAGGGAAACAATGAGCAGTTCTTC
cdr3_aa: CASSFQGNNEQFF
clone_size: -
v_call: TRBV7-3
j_call: TRBJ2-1
d_call: -

cdr3_nt: TGTGCCAGCAGTTCCCACGCCGACGTCAACTCTGGAAACACCATATATTTT
cdr3_aa: CASSSHADVNSGNTIYF
clone_size: -
v_call: TRBV28
j_call: TRBJ1-3
d_call: -

cdr3_nt: TGTGCCAGCATTCCCGGGACAGGGGCGAACACTGAAGCTTTCTTT
cdr3_aa: CASIPGTGANTEAFF
clone_size: many
v_call: TRBV6-2/TRBV6-3
j_call: TRBJ1-1
d_call: TRBD1

cdr3_nt: TGCAGCGTTGGAGGCAGGGGGCCGTATTACGGCTACACCTTC
cdr3_aa: CSVGGRGPYYGYTF
clone_size: -
v_call: TRBV29-1
j_call: TRBJ1-2
d_call: TRBD1

cdr3_nt: TGTGCCAGCAGCATTACAGGGAGTAAGGACACTGAAGCTTTCTTT
cdr3_aa: CASSITGSKDTEAFF
clone_size: -
v_call: TRBV7-2
j_call: TRBJ1-1
d_call: -

cdr3_nt: TGCGCCAGCGACTCGGGACTAGTCTGTCCAGATACGCAGTATTTT
cdr3_aa: CASDSGLVCPDTQYF
clone_size: -
v_call: TRBV10-1
j_call: TRBJ2-3
d_call: TRBD2

cdr3_nt: TGTGCCAGCAGCTTGTGGGGACTCTCTGGAAACACCATATATTTT
cdr3_aa: CASSLWGLSGNTIYF
clone_size: once
v_call: TRBV5-6
j_call: TRBJ1-3
d_call: -

cdr3_nt: TGTGCCAGCAGGCGGACAGGGGTTGAGACCCAGTACTTC
cdr3_aa: CASRRTGVETQYF
clone_size: many
v_call: TRBV28
j_call: TRBJ2-5
d_call: TRBD1

cdr3_nt: TGTGCCAGCCGTTCGGGGGGGGGAGCTTTCTTT
cdr3_aa: CASRSGGGAFF
clone_size: -
v_call: TRBV28
j_call: TRBJ1-1
d_call: -

cdr3_nt: TGCAGTGCGGCCGGCTCGGAGGCTTCGTATGGCTACACCTTC
cdr3_aa: CSAAGSEASYGYTF
clone_size: -
v_call: TRBV20-1
j_call: TRBJ1-2
d_call: -

cdr3_nt: TGTGCCAGCAGTTCCCCGCGTAGCGGGAGGGCCTACGAGCAGTACTTC
cdr3_aa: CASSSPRSGRAYEQYF
clone_size: -
v_call: TRBV28
j_call: TRBJ2-7
d_call: TRBD2

cdr3_nt: TGCAGTGCTAAAGGAGGGTACAATGAGCAGTTCTTC
cdr3_aa: CSAKGGYNEQFF
clone_size: few
v_call: TRBV20-1
j_call: TRBJ2-1
d_call: -

cdr3_nt: TGTGCCTGGAGCGGACTAGCGGAGGTCATATACAATGAGCAGTTCTTC
cdr3_aa: CAWSGLAEVIYNEQFF
clone_size: many
v_call: TRBV30
j_call: TRBJ2-1
d_call: TRBD2

cdr3_nt: TGTGCCAGCAGCTTAGAGGGGACTAGCGGGACCTACAATGAGCAGTTCTTC
cdr3_aa: CASSLEGTSGTYNEQFF
clone_size: -
v_call: TRBV11-2
j_call: TRBJ2-1
d_call: TRBD2

cdr3_nt: TGTGCCAGCAGCTTAGATGGAGGGAGGACCATATATTTT
cdr3_aa: CASSLDGGRTIYF
clone_size: -
v_call: TRBV13
j_call: TRBJ1-3
d_call: -

cdr3_nt: TGTGCCAGCAGTTCATCGGACTGGCCGTACAATGAGCAGTTCTTC
cdr3_aa: CASSSSDWPYNEQFF
clone_size: many
v_call: TRBV27
j_call: TRBJ2-1
d_call: -

cdr3_nt: TGTGCCAGCAGAGGGACAGGGGTAAATTCACCCCTCCACTTT
cdr3_aa: CASRGTGVNSPLHF
clone_size: many
v_call: TRBV27
j_call: TRBJ1-6
d_call: TRBD1

cdr3_nt: TGTGCCAGCAGCGGACGTCCGGGACTAGTCAACAATGAGCAGTTCTTC
cdr3_aa: CASSGRPGLVNNEQFF
clone_size: many
v_call: TRBV7-2
j_call: TRBJ2-1
d_call: TRBD2

cdr3_nt: TGTGCCAGCATAGGGTGGGACGGTACATACAATGAGCAGTTCTTC
cdr3_aa: CASIGWDGTYNEQFF
clone_size: many
v_call: TRBV28
j_call: TRBJ2-1
d_call: -

cdr3_nt: TGTGCCAGCAGCGTAGAACTAGCGGGAGGATCCTACAATGAGCAGTACTTC
cdr3_aa: CASSVELAGGSYNEQYF
clone_size: -
v_call: TRBV28
j_call: TRBJ2-7
d_call: TRBD2

cdr3_nt: TGTGCCACCGGGACAGGGGGCAGGACCGGGGAGCTGTTTTTT
cdr3_aa: CATGTGGRTGELFF
clone_size: many
v_call: TRBV2
j_call: TRBJ2-2
d_call: TRBD1

cdr3_nt: TGTGCCAGCAGTAGAGGGGTTAGGGATGGCTACACCTTC
cdr3_aa: CASSRGVRDGYTF
clone_size: many
v_call: TRBV6-1
j_call: TRBJ1-2
d_call: -

cdr3_nt: TGTGCCAGCAGCTTAGGGGGCAGCTACAAGCAGTACTTC
cdr3_aa: CASSLGGSYKQYF
clone_size: -
v_call: TRBV7-2
j_call: TRBJ2-7
d_call: -

cdr3_nt: TGTGCCAGCAGTGAATTGGCAGGCGCCTCCTACAATGAGCAGTTCTTC
cdr3_aa: CASSELAGASYNEQFF
clone_size: many
v_call: TRBV6-1
j_call: TRBJ2-1
d_call: -

cdr3_nt: TGTGCCAGCAGCCACGGACAGGGATTTGGCCATGAGCAGTTCTTC
cdr3_aa: CASSHGQGFGHEQFF
clone_size: many
v_call: TRBV28
j_call: TRBJ2-1
d_call: TRBD1

cdr3_nt: TGCAGTGCTAACGGATATTTAGCGGGAGGGACGGCAGATACGCAGTATTTT
cdr3_aa: CSANGYLAGGTADTQYF
clone_size: few
v_call: TRBV20-1
j_call: TRBJ2-3
d_call: TRBD2

cdr3_nt: TGTGCCAGCTGGTTGGGGGAGGTTGGGAACGAGCAGTACTTC
cdr3_aa: CASWLGEVGNEQYF
clone_size: many
v_call: TRBV6-2/TRBV6-3
j_call: TRBJ2-7
d_call: -

cdr3_nt: TGCAGTGCTAGAGATTTGGAGGTCCTTTTAGAGACCCAGTACTTC
cdr3_aa: CSARDLEVLLETQYF
clone_size: many
v_call: TRBV20-1
j_call: TRBJ2-5
d_call: -

cdr3_nt: TGCGCCAGCAGCCGGGAAGGCCCTGAGCAGTTCTTC
cdr3_aa: CASSREGPEQFF
clone_size: -
v_call: TRBV4-1
j_call: TRBJ2-1
d_call: -

cdr3_nt: TGTGCCAGCGGACAACCCCCAGGGGCGGGCAATCAGCCCCAGCATTTT
cdr3_aa: CASGQPPGAGNQPQHF
clone_size: many
v_call: TRBV12-3/TRBV12-4
j_call: TRBJ1-5
d_call: -

cdr3_nt: TGTGCCAGCAGCTTAGCGCGGGGGGTAAATTCACCCCTCCACTTT
cdr3_aa: CASSLARGVNSPLHF
clone_size: -
v_call: TRBV7-6
j_call: TRBJ1-6
d_call: -

cdr3_nt: TGTGCCAGCAGTCCGATTACCCCCGGACTAGCGGGGAGGACAGATACGCAGTATTTT
cdr3_aa: CASSPITPGLAGRTDTQYF
clone_size: few
v_call: TRBV6-1
j_call: TRBJ2-3
d_call: TRBD2